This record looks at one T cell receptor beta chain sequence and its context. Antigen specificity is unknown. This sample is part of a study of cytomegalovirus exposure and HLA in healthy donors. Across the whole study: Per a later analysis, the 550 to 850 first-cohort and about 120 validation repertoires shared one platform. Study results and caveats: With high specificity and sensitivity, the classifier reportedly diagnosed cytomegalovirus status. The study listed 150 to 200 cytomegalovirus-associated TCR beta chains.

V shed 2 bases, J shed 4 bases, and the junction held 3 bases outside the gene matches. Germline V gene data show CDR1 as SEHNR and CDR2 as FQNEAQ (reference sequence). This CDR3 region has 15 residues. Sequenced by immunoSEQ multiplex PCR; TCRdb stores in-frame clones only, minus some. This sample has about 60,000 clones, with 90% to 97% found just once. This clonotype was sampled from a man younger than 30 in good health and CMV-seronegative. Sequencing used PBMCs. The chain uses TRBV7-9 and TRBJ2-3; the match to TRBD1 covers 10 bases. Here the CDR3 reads CASSLWDRGADTQYF. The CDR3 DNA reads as TGTGCCAGCAGCTTATGGGACAGGGGTGCAGATACGCAGTATTTT.